These T cell receptor beta chains were read from a single sample in a study of cytomegalovirus exposure and HLA in healthy donors. The method was immunoSEQ multiplex PCR; TCRdb's version includes in-frame clones alone and lacks a portion of them. The sample includes around 300,000 clones, about 75% seen only once; the top ten take under 3%. The sequencing input was PBMCs. Receptors were obtained from a female donor in good health and CMV-seronegative. Each CDR3 is given with its conserved first and last residue. A D gene is named only where the DNA matches it firmly. Only part of the rows carry a size: once, few, many, or a class if the clone is expanded.

TRBV11-2,TRBJ2-7,NA,few,TGTGCCAGCAGCCCAAACTCCTACGAGCAGTACTTC,CASSPNSYEQYF
TRBV5-1,TRBJ1-1,NA,few,TGCGCCAGCAGCTCCGAGGGGGGGGTGAACACTGAAGCTTTCTTT,CASSSEGGVNTEAFF
TRBV19,TRBJ1-1,NA,few,TGTGCCAGTAGTATGGTCCCGAGCACTGAAGCTTTCTTT,CASSMVPSTEAFF
TRBV4-1,TRBJ2-7,TRBD1,few,TGCGCCAGCAGCCATCGGTATCAGGGGGCCTACGAGCAGTACTTC,CASSHRYQGAYEQYF
TRBV11-3,TRBJ2-2,TRBD1,NA,TGTGCCAGCAGCTTTGGACAGGGGAACGGGGAGCTGTTTTTT,CASSFGQGNGELFF
TRBV25-1,TRBJ2-1,NA,few,TGTGCCAGCAGTGAATTCCTTGCTAGGGAGCAGTTCTTC,CASSEFLAREQFF
TRBV28,TRBJ1-2,TRBD1,few,TGTGCCAGCAGTTTTCCCAACGGACAGGGACAATATGGCTACACCTTC,CASSFPNGQGQYGYTF
TRBV30,TRBJ1-2,NA,NA,TGTGCCTGGAGTGTAACAGACTATGGCTACACCTTC,CAWSVTDYGYTF
TRBV7-9,TRBJ2-5,NA,NA,TGTGCCAGCAGCTTATTTGCAGTGCAAGAGACCCAGTACTTC,CASSLFAVQETQYF
TRBV4-1,TRBJ2-1,TRBD2,NA,TGCGCCAGCAGCCAAGTACCCGGGACTACCGTTGAGCAGTTCTTC,CASSQVPGTTVEQFF
TRBV2,TRBJ1-6,NA,once,TGTGCCAGCAGTAATTCCCTGGGGGCAGGGCTTAATTCACCCCTCCACTTT,CASSNSLGAGLNSPLHF
TRBV10-1,TRBJ2-3,TRBD2,NA,TGCGCCAGCAGTGAGTTGGGACCGGGACTAGCGGGACTTACGCAGTATTTT,CASSELGPGLAGLTQYF
TRBV7-9,TRBJ2-3,TRBD2,NA,TGTGCCAGCAGCTTAGTCCTAGCGGGCACAGATACGCAGTATTTT,CASSLVLAGTDTQYF
TRBV7-9,TRBJ1-1,NA,few,TGTGCCAGCAGCGGCCCCGGGACTTTGAACACTGAAGCTTTCTTT,CASSGPGTLNTEAFF
TRBV5-1,TRBJ2-7,TRBD1,NA,TGCGCCAGCAGCACCGGGACAGGGGGTACAGCCTACGAGCAGTACTTC,CASSTGTGGTAYEQYF
TRBV7-2,TRBJ2-1,NA,NA,TGTGCCAGCAGCTTTCGGGCCGGGGGAGCTTTTGCCGGACGGCAGTTCTTC,CASSFRAGGAFAGRQFF
TRBV2,TRBJ2-7,NA,NA,TGTGCCAGCACTCGTTCTTACGAGCAGTACTTC,CASTRSYEQYF
TRBV4-1,TRBJ1-4,TRBD1,NA,TGCGCCAGCAGCCATTCGGGGACAGGGGGCTTATCCGAAATGAAACTGTTTTTT,CASSHSGTGGLSEMKLFF
TRBV5-1,TRBJ2-1,TRBD2,NA,TGCGCCAGCAGCTTCGTCTCGGGACTAGCGGTATACAATGAGCAGTTCTTC,CASSFVSGLAVYNEQFF